This TCR beta chain emerged from a study of regulatory T cells in long-lasting Graves disease. On the study more broadly: Recently diagnosed Graves' patients had received antithyroid drugs for under 3 months.

Study-wide results and limits: Among the persistent patients, 2,500 to 3,000 public clonotypes were shared, more than the roughly 900 shared among new patients.

V was clipped by 8 bases and J by 0 bases; unmatched bases: 6. From germline, CDR1 is WSHSY and CDR2 SAAADI. The CDR3 is 14 amino acids. Arm-PCR of CDR3 regions and iRepertoire HTBI primers were used to build TCR beta libraries. One entry per CDR3 protein results from TCRdb running MiXCR on the multiplex PCR reads. The repertoire holds approximately 400,000 distinct CDR3 sequences, with 15% as singletons. This clonotype was seen at least ten times. The antigen remains unidentified. Documented time point: newly diagnosed GD, antithyroid drugs for less than 3 months. After RNA was extracted from PBMCs, the TCR library was made from it. Per American Thyroid Association guidelines, Graves' disease was diagnosed. Another study also made use of these data, one on T cells in Graves' hyperthyroidism and ophthalmopathy.

The V and J genes are TRBV10-2 and TRBJ2-7; 8 bases are shared with TRBD1. Sequencing was performed on peripheral blood mononuclear cells (PBMCs), taken at new diagnosis, from a patient treated with antithyroid drugs. The TCR originated in a middle-aged woman with Graves disease. CDR3 sequence reads: CASWAGQDSYEQYF. In nucleotides, the CDR3 is TGCGCCAGCTGGGCGGGACAGGACTCCTACGAGCAGTACTTC.